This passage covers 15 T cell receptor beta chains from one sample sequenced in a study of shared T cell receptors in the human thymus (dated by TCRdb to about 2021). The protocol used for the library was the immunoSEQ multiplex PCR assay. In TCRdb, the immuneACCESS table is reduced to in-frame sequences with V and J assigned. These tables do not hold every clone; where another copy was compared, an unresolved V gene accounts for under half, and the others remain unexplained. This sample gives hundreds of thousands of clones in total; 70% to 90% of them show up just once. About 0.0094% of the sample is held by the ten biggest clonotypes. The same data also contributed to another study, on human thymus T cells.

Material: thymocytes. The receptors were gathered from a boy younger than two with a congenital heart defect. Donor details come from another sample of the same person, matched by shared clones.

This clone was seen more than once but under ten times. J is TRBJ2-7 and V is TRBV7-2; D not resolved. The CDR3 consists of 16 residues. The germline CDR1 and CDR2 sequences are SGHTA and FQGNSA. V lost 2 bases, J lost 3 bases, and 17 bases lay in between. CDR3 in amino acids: CASSLCPPGFCYEQYF. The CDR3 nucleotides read TGTGCCAGCAGCTTATGCCCACCCGGGTTTTGCTACGAGCAGTACTTC.

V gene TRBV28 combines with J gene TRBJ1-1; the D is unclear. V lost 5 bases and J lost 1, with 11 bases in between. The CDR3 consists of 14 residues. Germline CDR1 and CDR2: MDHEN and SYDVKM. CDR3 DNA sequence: TGTGCCAGCAGTCCCCCGGGTCAGAACACTGAAGCTTTCTTT. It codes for CASSPPGQNTEAFF.

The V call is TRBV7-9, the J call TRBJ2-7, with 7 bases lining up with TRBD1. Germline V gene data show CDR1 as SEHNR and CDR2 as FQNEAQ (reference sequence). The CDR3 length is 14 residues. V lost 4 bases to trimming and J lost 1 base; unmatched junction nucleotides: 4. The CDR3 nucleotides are TGTGCCAGCAGCTCCTCGGGACAGTCCTACGAGCAGTACTTC. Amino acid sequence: CASSSSGQSYEQYF.

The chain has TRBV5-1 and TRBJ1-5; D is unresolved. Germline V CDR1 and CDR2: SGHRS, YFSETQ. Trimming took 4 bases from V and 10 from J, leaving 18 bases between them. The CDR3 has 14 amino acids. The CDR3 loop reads CASSPSPGEGPQHF. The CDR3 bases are TGCGCCAGCAGCCCCTCGCCCGGGGAGGGACCCCAGCATTTT.

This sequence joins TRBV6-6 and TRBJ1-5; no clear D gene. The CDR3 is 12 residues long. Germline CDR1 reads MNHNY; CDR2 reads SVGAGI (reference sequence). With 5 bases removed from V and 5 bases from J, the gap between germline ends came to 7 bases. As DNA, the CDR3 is TGTGCCAGCAGTCTTTTTTATCAGCCCCAGCATTTT. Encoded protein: CASSLFYQPQHF.

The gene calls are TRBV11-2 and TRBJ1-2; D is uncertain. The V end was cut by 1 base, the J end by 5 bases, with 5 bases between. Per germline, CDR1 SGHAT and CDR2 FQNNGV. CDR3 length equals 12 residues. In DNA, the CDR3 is TGTGCCAGCAGCTTAGGCAGATATGGCTACACCTTC. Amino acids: CASSLGRYGYTF.

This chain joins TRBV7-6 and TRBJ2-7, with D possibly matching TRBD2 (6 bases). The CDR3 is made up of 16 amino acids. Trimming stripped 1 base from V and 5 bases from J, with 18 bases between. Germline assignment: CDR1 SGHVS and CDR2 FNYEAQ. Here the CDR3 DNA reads TGTGCCAGCAGCTTAGTAGCCGCGGGGCGCAACAACGAGCAGTACTTC. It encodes CASSLVAAGRNNEQYF.

The CDR3 nucleotides are TGTGCCAGCAGCCACTCGTGGAATCAGCCCCAGCATTTT. Amino acid sequence: CASSHSWNQPQHF. The chain couples TRBV6-5 to TRBJ1-5, with D hard to call. This CDR3 has 13 amino acids. The germline CDR1 and CDR2 sequences are MNHEY and SVGAGI. Trimming took 6 bases from V and 4 from J, leaving 10 bases between them.

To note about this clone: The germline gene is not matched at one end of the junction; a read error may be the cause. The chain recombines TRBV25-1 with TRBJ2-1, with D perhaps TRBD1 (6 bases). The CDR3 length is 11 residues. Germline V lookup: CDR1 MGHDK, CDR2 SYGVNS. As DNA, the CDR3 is TGTGCCAGCAGTGGAATTCAGGGGAAGGTCTTC. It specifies CASSGIQGKVF.

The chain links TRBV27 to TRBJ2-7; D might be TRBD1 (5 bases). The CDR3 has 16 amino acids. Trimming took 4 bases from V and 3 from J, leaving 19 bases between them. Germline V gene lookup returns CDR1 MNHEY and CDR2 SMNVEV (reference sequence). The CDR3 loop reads CASSSSLQVRIYEQYF. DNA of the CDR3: TGTGCCAGCAGTTCCTCCCTACAGGTTCGTATCTACGAGCAGTACTTC.

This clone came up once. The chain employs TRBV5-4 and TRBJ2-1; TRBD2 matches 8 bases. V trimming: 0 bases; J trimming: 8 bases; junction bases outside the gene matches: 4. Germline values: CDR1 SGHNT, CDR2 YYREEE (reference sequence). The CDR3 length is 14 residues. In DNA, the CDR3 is TGTGCCAGCAGCTTGGCCGGACTAGCAGATGAGCAGTTCTTC. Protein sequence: CASSLAGLADEQFF.

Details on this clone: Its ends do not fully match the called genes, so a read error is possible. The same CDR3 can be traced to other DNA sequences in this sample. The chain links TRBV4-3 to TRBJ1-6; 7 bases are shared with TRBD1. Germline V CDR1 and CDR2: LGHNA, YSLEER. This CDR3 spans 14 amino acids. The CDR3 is CASSQRQGYSPLHF. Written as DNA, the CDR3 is TGCGCCAGCAGCCAAAGACAGGGATATTCCCCCCTCCACTTT.

This CDR3 reads CASSLARIQGPGNTIYF. The DNA for the CDR3 is TGTGCCAGCAGCTTAGCGAGAATACAGGGTCCTGGAAACACCATATATTTT. This chain links TRBV7-9 with TRBJ1-3, with D tentatively TRBD1 (6 bases). Germline lookup yields CDR1 SEHNR and CDR2 FQNEAQ (reference sequence). With 0 bases removed from V and 2 bases from J, the gap between germline ends came to 14 bases. The length of the CDR3 is 17 residues.

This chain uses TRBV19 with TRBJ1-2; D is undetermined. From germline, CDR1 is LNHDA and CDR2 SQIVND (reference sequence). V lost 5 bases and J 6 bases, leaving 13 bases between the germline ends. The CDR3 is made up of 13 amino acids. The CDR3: CASSPPGRNGYTF. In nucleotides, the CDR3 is TGTGCCAGTAGTCCCCCAGGAAGGAATGGCTACACCTTC.

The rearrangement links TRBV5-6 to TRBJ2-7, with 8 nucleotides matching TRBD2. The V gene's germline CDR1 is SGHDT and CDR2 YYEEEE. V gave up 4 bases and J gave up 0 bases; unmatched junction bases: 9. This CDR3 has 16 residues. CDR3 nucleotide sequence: TGTGCCAGCAGCGCGGCGACTAGCGCGAGCTCCTACGAGCAGTACTTC. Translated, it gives CASSAATSASSYEQYF. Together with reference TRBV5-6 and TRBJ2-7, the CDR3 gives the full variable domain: DAGVTQSPTHLIKTRGQQVTLRCSPKSGHDTVSWYQQALGQGPQFIFQYYEEEERQRGNFPDRFSGHQFPNYSSELNVNALLLGDSALYLCASSAATSASSYEQYFGPGTRLTVT.